This TCR beta chain is drawn from a study of graft-versus-host responses after intestinal transplantation. Whole-study context: Multivisceral, liver-intestinal, or isolated intestinal grafts were transplanted into recipients. Study results and limitations: Those patients showing graft-donor T cell macrochimerism displayed high graft-versus-host to host-versus-graft clonal ratios in allografts. Early HvG declines after transplant were associated with peak circulating GvH clone levels.

Assay: immunoSEQ multiplex PCR; the TCRdb copy retains only in-frame clones and omits some. Among 20,000 to 25,000 clones listed, roughly 33% were seen once. Irradiated, violet-dye-labeled stimulators (about 200,000) were plated alongside about 200,000 CFSE-labeled responders. By frequency in the sample, this clone is medium-sized (0.01 to 0.1%). Germline assignment: CDR1 SEHNR and CDR2 FQNEAQ (reference sequence). Trimming removed 0 bases from V and 13 bases from J, with 13 bases in between. This CDR3 comprises 13 residues. V and J are TRBV7-9 and TRBJ2-1, with D unresolved. The receptor comes from a human patient who received an intestinal transplant. This material consisted of alloreactive CD8+ T cells from a mixed lymphocyte reaction culture, taken before intestinal transplant. Noted subset: CFSE-low proliferating T cells sorted from approximately 6-day pre-transplant mixed lymphocyte reaction (GvH or HvG direction). The CDR3 region has the DNA TGTGCCAGCAGCTTAGCATTATTCCAAGACCAGTTCTTC. Translation: CASSLALFQDQFF.